One and the same sample provided the 20 T cell receptor beta chains below, sequenced in a study of HIV-infected children after antiretroviral therapy interruption. Treatment defined: PENTA 11 planned treatment interruption arm or continuous ART arm. A 3' RACE protocol on RNA, with unique molecular identifiers, produced the TCR library. TCRdb independently ran MiXCR on the 3' RACE reads; one entry per CDR3 protein. The top ten hold around 1% of the sample, which has around 40,000 distinct CDR3 sequences, approximately 7% seen once. The specimen was CD45RA+ CD4+ T cells from PBMCs, pooled from several time points, collected from a donor given antiretroviral therapy, either interrupted or continuous. Documented subset: naive CD4+ CD45RA+ CD45RO- T cells. All receptors come from a pool of human donors with HIV.

This clonotype was seen at least ten times. V gene TRBV6-1 combines with J gene TRBJ2-3, with D perhaps assigned TRBD1 or TRBD2 (5 bases each). V was shortened by 0 bases and J by 2 bases, with 18 bases between the two germline ends. The CDR3 consists of 18 residues. In germline, CDR1 is MNHNS, CDR2 SASEGT. The CDR3 spells CASSEAPAGTVNTDTQYF. DNA for the CDR3: TGTGCCAGCAGTGAAGCCCCCGCCGGGACCGTAAACACAGATACGCAGTATTTT.

This clonotype was found many times. The gene calls are TRBV4-1 and TRBJ2-3; D uncertain. V was clipped by 1 base and J by 0 bases, with 11 bases between them. Germline CDR1 reads MGHRA; CDR2 reads YSYEKL. The CDR3 spans 16 residues. The CDR3, as DNA: TGCGCCAGCAGCCAAGGACGTCCACCGAGCACAGATACGCAGTATTTT. Its protein product is CASSQGRPPSTDTQYF.

This clonotype was detected many times. The V gene is TRBV20-1, the J gene TRBJ2-1; D might be TRBD1 or TRBD2, each matching 6 bases. The CDR3 spans 14 residues. Trimming stripped 4 bases from V and 2 bases from J, with 12 bases between. CDR1 DFQATT and CDR2 SNEGSKA come from the germline V gene (reference sequence). The CDR3: CSANRGPAYNEQFF. Here the CDR3 DNA reads TGCAGTGCTAATCGGGGGCCGGCCTACAATGAGCAGTTCTTC.

This clonotype was observed a single time. This rearrangement joins TRBV7-2 to TRBJ1-5; the match to TRBD1 covers 12 bases. J gave up 5 bases and V 5 bases, and 4 bases lay outside the gene matches. The CDR3 contains 15 residues. CDR1 and CDR2 (germline): SGHTA, FQGNSA. CDR3 region: CASSPGTGGYQPQHF. CDR3 sequence (DNA): TGTGCCAGCAGCCCCGGGACAGGGGGCTATCAGCCCCAGCATTTT.

This clonotype was found many times. V is TRBV28 and J is TRBJ2-1, with 7 bases identical to TRBD1. Germline trimming cut 3 bases from V and 4 bases from J; bases unmatched to any gene: 3. There are 14 residues in the CDR3. Germline values: CDR1 MDHEN, CDR2 SYDVKM. CDR3 nucleotides: TGTGCCAGCAGTTTGTCAGGGGGTTACAATGAGCAGTTCTTC. Translated: CASSLSGGYNEQFF.

This clonotype was recorded at least ten times. The rearrangement links TRBV10-3 to TRBJ1-5; unclear D gene. This CDR3 spans 13 amino acids. CDR1 ENHRY and CDR2 SYGVKD come from the germline V gene. With 6 bases removed from V and 0 bases from J, the gap between germline ends came to 6 bases. Written as DNA, the CDR3 is TGTGCCATCAGGAGTGATAGCAATCAGCCCCAGCATTTT. It yields the protein CAIRSDSNQPQHF.

This clonotype was counted at least ten times. J is TRBJ2-2 and V is TRBV4-2; TRBD2 matches at 12 bases. Trimming took 0 bases from V and 3 from J; bases not matched to a gene: 5. The CDR3 loop spans 18 amino acids. Germline loops: CDR1 LGHNA, CDR2 YNFKEQ. CDR3 in amino acids: CASSQDLAGGRYTGELFF. The CDR3 DNA reads TGTGCCAGCAGCCAAGACCTAGCGGGAGGGAGGTACACCGGGGAGCTGTTTTTT.

The rearrangement joins TRBV6-1 to TRBJ2-1, with a possible D match to TRBD1 (5 bases). Trimming stripped 2 bases from V and 0 bases from J, with 14 bases between. The CDR3 runs to 17 residues. Germline V gives CDR1 MNHNS, CDR2 SASEGT. CDR3 loop: CASSERGPGSSYNEQFF. The CDR3 bases are TGTGCCAGCAGTGAAAGGGGCCCTGGAAGCTCCTACAATGAGCAGTTCTTC.

At least ten counts were recorded for this clonotype. V usage is TRBV7-3 and J usage is TRBJ2-3; D call uncertain. V lost 5 bases and J 12 bases, leaving 6 bases between the germline ends. The V gene's germline CDR1 is SGHTA and CDR2 FQGTGA. The CDR3 is 9 amino acids. DNA for the CDR3: TGTGCCAGCAGCCCAGACCAGTATTTT. It encodes CASSPDQYF.

The chain links TRBV12-3 or TRBV12-4 to TRBJ2-2; 16 bases match TRBD2. This CDR3 is 16 amino acids long. The V gene end was trimmed by 3 bases and the J gene end by 7 bases; junction bases not matched to a gene: 2. The DNA of the CDR3 is TGTGCCAGCAGTTTGGGACTAGCGGGGGGGAACGGGGAGCTGTTTTTT. Protein sequence: CASSLGLAGGNGELFF.

This clonotype was observed at least ten times. The genes are TRBV29-1 and TRBJ2-1; possibly TRBD2 for D (6 bases). The CDR3 spans 15 residues. V lost 7 bases, J lost 1 base, and 17 bases lay in between. The V gene's germline CDR1 is SQVTM and CDR2 ANQGSEA. CDR3 protein: CSGGTGTTSYNEQFF. In nucleotides, the CDR3 is TGCAGCGGGGGGACTGGGACCACGTCCTACAATGAGCAGTTCTTC.

The chain is built from TRBV18 and TRBJ2-7, with D possibly TRBD1 on 6 matching bases. Germline loops: CDR1 KGHSH, CDR2 LQKENI. The CDR3 has 15 amino acids. V lost 0 bases, J lost 2 bases, and 11 bases lay in between. The CDR3 DNA reads TGTGCCAGCTCACCACCGGGTAAGGGGGCCTACGAGCAGTACTTC. It codes for CASSPPGKGAYEQYF. Full variable domain (outside the CDR3, taken from reference TRBV18 and TRBJ2-7): NAGVMQNPRHLVRRRGQEARLRCSPMKGHSHVYWYRQLPEEGLKFMVYLQKENIIDESGMPKERFSAEFPKEGPSILRIQQVVRGDSAAYFCASSPPGKGAYEQYFGPGTRLTVT.

The V call is TRBV28, the J call TRBJ2-7; possible D gene TRBD1, 6 bases. The CDR3 covers 15 residues. Germline V gives CDR1 MDHEN, CDR2 SYDVKM. Trimming removed 5 bases from V and 0 bases from J, with 14 bases in between. The CDR3 loop is CASSPLAQGSYEQYF. The CDR3 region has the DNA TGTGCCAGCAGTCCTCTAGCACAGGGCTCCTACGAGCAGTACTTC.

This clonotype was seen many times. J is TRBJ2-4 and V is TRBV29-1; D is undetermined. Germline-derived CDR1 and CDR2 are SQVTM and ANQGSEA. The CDR3 has 12 amino acids. Trimming took off 5 bases at V and 0 bases at J, with 5 bases between the two ends. CDR3 coding DNA: TGCAGCGTTCTGATAGCCAAAAACATTCAGTACTTC. This encodes CSVLIAKNIQYF.

This clonotype was seen repeatedly, ten times or more. This chain connects TRBV5-1 to TRBJ2-5; the match to TRBD1 covers 10 bases. Unmatched junction bases numbered 4, after V lost 2 bases and J lost 3 bases. The CDR3 extends over 15 amino acids. Germline loops: CDR1 SGHRS, CDR2 YFSETQ. The CDR3 nucleotides read TGCGCCAGCAGCTTCACGACAGGGGGCGAAGAGACCCAGTACTTC. Protein product: CASSFTTGGEETQYF. Full variable domain (outside the CDR3, taken from reference TRBV5-1 and TRBJ2-5): KAGVTQTPRYLIKTRGQQVTLSCSPISGHRSVSWYQQTPGQGLQFLFEYFSETQRNKGNFPGRFSGRQFSNSRSEMNVSTLELGDSALYLCASSFTTGGEETQYFGPGTRLLVL.

This clonotype occurred many times. V is TRBV20-1 and J is TRBJ1-5; D remains ambiguous. The CDR3 has 16 amino acids. From germline, CDR1 is DFQATT and CDR2 SNEGSKA (reference sequence). Trimming took off 0 bases at V and 0 bases at J, with 12 bases between the two ends. DNA of the CDR3: TGCAGTGCTAGAGATTCCGGGTCTCGTAGCAATCAGCCCCAGCATTTT. Translating gives CSARDSGSRSNQPQHF.

This clonotype was seen many times. This rearrangement joins TRBV6-6 to TRBJ1-5; a possible D gene is TRBD1 (5 bases). V was pared by 2 bases and J by 0 bases, with 11 bases between. The CDR3 is made up of 16 amino acids. CDR1 is MNHNY, CDR2 SVGAGI, per germline (reference sequence). The CDR3 region is CASSYEGLNSNQPQHF. CDR3 sequence (DNA): TGTGCCAGCAGTTACGAGGGACTTAATAGCAATCAGCCCCAGCATTTT.

This clonotype appeared many times. J is TRBJ2-7 and V is TRBV6-1, with D possibly called TRBD1 or TRBD2 (5 bases each). CDR3 size: 14 residues. The germline CDR1 and CDR2 sequences are MNHNS and SASEGT. V dropped 6 bases and J dropped 1 base, with 13 bases sitting between them. The CDR3 sequence: CASSKTEGSYEQYF. The CDR3 DNA reads TGTGCCAGCAGCAAGACAGAGGGTTCCTACGAGCAGTACTTC.

This clonotype has a count of ten or more. V and J are TRBV18 and TRBJ2-7; TRBD2 aligns across 14 bases. The junction had 3 bases not matched to a gene; V was cut back by 2 bases and J by 9 bases. The CDR3 runs 14 residues. Per germline, CDR1 KGHSH and CDR2 LQKENI. CDR3 nucleotide sequence: TGTGCCAGCTCACCAGGACTAGCGGGGGGCCGGCAGTACTTC. Protein product: CASSPGLAGGRQYF. The whole variable domain, filled in from reference TRBV18 and TRBJ2-7, reads NAGVMQNPRHLVRRRGQEARLRCSPMKGHSHVYWYRQLPEEGLKFMVYLQKENIIDESGMPKERFSAEFPKEGPSILRIQQVVRGDSAAYFCASSPGLAGGRQYFGPGTRLTVT.

This clonotype was detected ten times or more. The rearrangement links TRBV27 to TRBJ2-3, with 8 bases aligning to TRBD2. V lost 2 bases, J lost 4 bases, and 11 bases stayed unmatched. The CDR3 runs to 17 residues. The germline gives CDR1 MNHEY, CDR2 SMNVEV (reference sequence). This CDR3 is CASSLTSGGGYADTQYF. CDR3 in DNA: TGTGCCAGCAGTTTAACTTCCGGCGGGGGGTATGCAGATACGCAGTATTTT.